This T cell receptor beta chain is drawn from a study of cytomegalovirus exposure and HLA in healthy donors. The germline V gene has CDR1 LNHDA and CDR2 SQIVND (reference sequence). Trimming removed 6 bases at V and 1 base at J, with 15 bases between. There are 15 residues in the CDR3. Comments on this clone: Its antigen is undetermined.

General study points: One later analysis reportedly identified an Asian-associated ancestry cluster that showed fewer N-insertions than the roughly 640-donor mean. The study listed roughly 150 cytomegalovirus-associated TCR beta chains. Reports indicated that the classifier achieved high specificity and sensitivity in diagnosing cytomegalovirus status.

The PCR made use of 60 Vbeta and 13 Jbeta primers. Authors' processing steps: Later analysis identified roughly 82 million unique TCR beta chains, about 10 million shared. Repertoires were generated with immunoSEQ multiplex PCR, while TCRdb's copy carries only in-frame clones and drops some. Clone size and V and J calls were adopted from that table, with D and trimming inferred from the DNA. The sample carries around 140,000 clones, approximately 80% recorded once. This sequence joins TRBV19 and TRBJ1-1, with D uncertain. The receptor was derived from a male donor in good health and CMV-seronegative. The material sequenced was PBMCs. The CDR3 coding sequence is TGTGCCAGTAGCTCCCTAAATGGAGGGAACACTGAAGCTTTCTTT. It translates to CASSSLNGGNTEAFF.